The T cell receptor beta chain under discussion was sequenced for a study of blood T cell repertoires in COVID-19. Study information: The samples span acute and convalescent COVID-19 from the United States, Italy and Spain. Nucleic acid was either cDNA or gDNA, and it came from T cells, B-cell-depleted T cells, or PBMCs.

Per germline, CDR1 SGHNT and CDR2 YENEEA. This CDR3 region has 14 residues. The germline V and J ends were trimmed by 1 base and 2 bases, with 7 bases remaining between them. In the source study's methods: Quantification of nucleated cells was approximated via reference gene primer amplification. Profiling relied on immunoSEQ multiplex PCR, and the TCRdb table lists in-frame clones only, not all of them. That table is the source of V, J and clone size, and D and trimming were worked out from the DNA. The sample carries about 250,000 clones, around nine tenths recorded once. This sequence joins TRBV11-3 and TRBJ2-3; no definite D call. Sequenced sample: peripheral blood. This TCR was recovered from a young man with active or convalescent COVID-19. The CDR3 here is CASSLGRHTDTQYF. Here the CDR3 DNA reads TGTGCCAGCAGCTTAGGGCGGCACACAGATACGCAGTATTTT.